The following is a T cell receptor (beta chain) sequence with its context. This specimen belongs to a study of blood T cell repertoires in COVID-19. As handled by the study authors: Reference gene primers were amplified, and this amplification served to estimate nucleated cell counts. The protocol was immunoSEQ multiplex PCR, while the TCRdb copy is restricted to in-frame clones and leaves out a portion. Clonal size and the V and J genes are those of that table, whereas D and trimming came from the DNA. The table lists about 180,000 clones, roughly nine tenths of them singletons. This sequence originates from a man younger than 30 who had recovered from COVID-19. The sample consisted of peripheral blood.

CDR3 sequence: CASSRSGGRSVTGELFF. In DNA, the CDR3 is TGTGCCAGCAGCCGCTCGGGAGGGAGGTCGGTCACCGGGGAGCTGTTTTTT. The rearrangement uses TRBV6-2 or TRBV6-3 and TRBJ2-2, with 8 bases aligning to TRBD2. From germline, CDR1 is MNHEY and CDR2 SVGEGT. V shed 6 bases, J shed 4 bases, and the junction held 13 bases outside the gene matches. The CDR3 loop spans 17 amino acids.